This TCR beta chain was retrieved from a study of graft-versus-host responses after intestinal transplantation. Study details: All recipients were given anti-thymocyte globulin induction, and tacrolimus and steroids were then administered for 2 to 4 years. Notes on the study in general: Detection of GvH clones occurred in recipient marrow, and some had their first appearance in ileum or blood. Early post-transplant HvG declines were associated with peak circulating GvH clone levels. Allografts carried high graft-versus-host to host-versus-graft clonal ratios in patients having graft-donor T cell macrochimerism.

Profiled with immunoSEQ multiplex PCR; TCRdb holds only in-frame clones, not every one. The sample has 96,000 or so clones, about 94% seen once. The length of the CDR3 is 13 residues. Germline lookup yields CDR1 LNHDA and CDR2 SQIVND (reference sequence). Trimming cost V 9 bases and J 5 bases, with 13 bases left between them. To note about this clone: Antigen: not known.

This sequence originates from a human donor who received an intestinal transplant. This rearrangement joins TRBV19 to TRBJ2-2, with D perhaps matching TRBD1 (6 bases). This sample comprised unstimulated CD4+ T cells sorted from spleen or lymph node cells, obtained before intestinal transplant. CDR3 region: CASRTALTGELFF. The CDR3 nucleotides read TGTGCCAGCAGGACAGCCCTGACCGGGGAGCTGTTTTTT.